This T cell receptor beta chain was profiled in a study of cytomegalovirus exposure and HLA in healthy donors. Overall study results and limits: TRBV6-2, TRBV6-3 and other indistinguishable V segments were excluded. Generally TCR sequences proved uncommon, though certain public TCRs appeared in numerous donors. In vitro assays verified that three CMV-associated chains recognized CMV antigens specifically. An Asian-associated ancestry cluster reportedly showed fewer N-insertions than the roughly 670-donor mean in a later analysis.

On this clone itself: The antigen is undetermined.

CDR1 is SEHNR and CDR2 is FQNEAQ in the germline V gene (reference sequence). The length of the CDR3 is 16 residues. Trimming left V 0 bases short and J 0 bases short, with 9 bases between. The primer mix had 60 Vbeta and 13 Jbeta primers. TCRdb's table, derived via immunoSEQ multiplex PCR, lists solely in-frame clones and lacks some. The sample records some 90,000 clones, about 80% being singletons. This receptor was identified in a female donor in good health and CMV-seronegative. The sample was PBMCs. This chain connects TRBV7-9 to TRBJ1-3; perhaps TRBD1 as D (5 bases). The CDR3 is CASSLARGSSGNTIYF. The CDR3 DNA reads TGTGCCAGCAGCTTAGCGCGGGGGTCCTCTGGAAACACCATATATTTT.